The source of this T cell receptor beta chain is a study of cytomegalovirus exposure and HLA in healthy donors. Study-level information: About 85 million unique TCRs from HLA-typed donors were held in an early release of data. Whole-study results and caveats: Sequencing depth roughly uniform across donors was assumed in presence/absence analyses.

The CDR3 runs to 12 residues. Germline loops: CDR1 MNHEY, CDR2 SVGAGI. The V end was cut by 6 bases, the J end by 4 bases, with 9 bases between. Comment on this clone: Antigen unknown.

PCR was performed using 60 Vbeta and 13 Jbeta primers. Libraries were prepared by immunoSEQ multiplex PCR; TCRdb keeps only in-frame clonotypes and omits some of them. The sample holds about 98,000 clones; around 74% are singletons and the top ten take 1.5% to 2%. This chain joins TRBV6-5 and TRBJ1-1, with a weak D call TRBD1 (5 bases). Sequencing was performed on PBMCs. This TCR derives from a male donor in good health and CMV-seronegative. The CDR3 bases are TGTGCCAGCAGCCCCCAGGGCACTGAAGCTTTCTTT. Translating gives CASSPQGTEAFF.